This entry describes one T cell receptor (beta chain). Its antigen is still unknown. From germline, CDR1 is SGDLS and CDR2 YYNGEE. This CDR3 spans 14 amino acids. V was clipped by 4 bases and J by 6 bases, with 17 bases between them. Here immunoSEQ multiplex PCR was the method, and the copy in TCRdb shows in-frame clones only, minus some. Of 50,000 to 70,000 clones in the sample, approximately 81% were seen once. The record originates from a study of OX40 agonist ivuxolimab in advanced cancers. Whole-study findings and limits: Among T cells, CD8+ cells averaged more expanded clones than CD4+ cells.

At baseline, cycle 4 day 1, and cycle 7 day 1, blood was sampled. Sequences were derived from CD4+ or CD8+ T cells sorted from blood, sampled in a trial of the OX40 agonist ivuxolimab. The TCR comes from an adult with an advanced solid tumor such as melanoma, head and neck, liver or kidney cancer. V and J are TRBV9 and TRBJ2-7; D gene ambiguous. The CDR3 sequence is CASSSTDGFSEQYF. The CDR3 DNA is TGTGCCAGCAGCTCGACGGACGGCTTTAGCGAGCAGTACTTC.